These 18 T cell receptor beta chains originate from one sample sequenced in a study of PD-1 blockade in classical Hodgkin lymphoma. Profiling relied on immunoSEQ multiplex PCR, and the TCRdb table lists in-frame clones only, not all of them. The sample has around 40,000 clones, just over 75% seen once. Time point given: cycle 4 day 1 (C4D1), after around six weeks of nivolumab. Following autologous stem cell transplantation, relapse occurred in every patient, and exposure to brentuximab vedotin varied. Sequenced here: peripheral blood mononuclear cells (PBMCs), sampled before the fourth cycle of nivolumab. The receptors stem from a human donor with classical Hodgkin lymphoma.

This chain connects TRBV2 to TRBJ2-3, with TRBD2 identical over 13 bases. CDR1 SNHLY and CDR2 FYNNEI come from the germline V gene. The length of the CDR3 is 16 residues. Trimming cost V 6 bases and J 2 bases; bases outside gene matches: 5. The chain's CDR3 is CASRLGLAGPTDTQYF. Here the CDR3 DNA reads TGTGCCAGCAGACTGGGACTAGCGGGACCCACAGATACGCAGTATTTT.

V usage is TRBV6-4 and J usage is TRBJ2-4; weak D call: TRBD1 (5 bases). The germline V gene encodes CDR1 MRHNA and CDR2 SNTAGT. V was trimmed by 6 bases and J by 5 bases, leaving 11 bases between them. CDR3 length equals 13 residues. CDR3 in DNA: TGTGCCAGCAGAACAGGAGTGGAAAACATTCAGTACTTC. Translating it yields CASRTGVENIQYF.

CDR3 coding DNA: TGTGCCAGCGGACGGCCATTAGTAGAGACCCAGTACTTC. Amino acids: CASGRPLVETQYF. The chain joins TRBV5-6 to TRBJ2-5, with D hard to call. V gave up 7 bases and J gave up 4 bases, with 14 bases separating them. CDR1 is SGHDT and CDR2 is YYEEEE in the germline V gene. The CDR3 is 13 amino acids.

This chain joins TRBV2 and TRBJ1-1; possibly TRBD1 for D (6 bases). Germline V gene lookup returns CDR1 SNHLY and CDR2 FYNNEI. The CDR3 runs 12 residues. Between the trimmed V and J ends, which lost 8 bases and 6 bases, there was a span of 13 bases. The DNA of the CDR3 is TGTGCCAGCGGGGTCGGGGGCCCTGAAGCTTTCTTT. It yields the protein CASGVGGPEAFF.

This clone was seen just once. The chain carries TRBV4-3 and TRBJ2-7; 8 bases agree with TRBD1. This CDR3 is built from 16 residues. The germline gives CDR1 LGHNA, CDR2 YSLEER. Losses at the gene ends were 0 bases for V and 1 base for J; bases not matched to a gene: 5. Here the CDR3 DNA reads TGCGCCAGCAGCCAAGAGCCGGGACAGGTGTCCTACGAGCAGTACTTC. Translating it yields CASSQEPGQVSYEQYF.

This sequence joins TRBV10-3 and TRBJ2-3, with a possible D match to TRBD2 (5 bases). The ends were cut back, 6 bases at V and 0 bases at J, with 13 bases in the middle. Germline CDR1 ENHRY, CDR2 SYGVKD. CDR3 length equals 15 residues. CDR3 sequence (DNA): TGTGCCATCAGCCCGGGCAGGACTAGCACAGATACGCAGTATTTT. Translating gives CAISPGRTSTDTQYF.

The chain carries TRBV19 and TRBJ1-5; D uncertain. The germline CDR1 and CDR2 sequences are LNHDA and SQIVND (reference sequence). Trimming pared 4 bases from V and 1 base from J, leaving 5 bases between. The CDR3 is 13 amino acids. The CDR3 region has the DNA TGTGCCAGTAGTAGGGCGAGCAATCAGCCCCAGCATTTT. The encoded protein is CASSRASNQPQHF. Full variable domain (missing parts from reference TRBV19 and TRBJ1-5): DGGITQSPKYLFRKEGQNVTLSCEQNLNHDAMYWYRQDPGQGLRLIYYSQIVNDFQKGDIAEGYSVSREKKESFPLTVTSAQKNPTAFYLCASSRASNQPQHFGDGTRLSIL.

V usage is TRBV5-1 and J usage is TRBJ2-5, with 10 bases matching TRBD2. J was trimmed by 0 bases and V by 2 bases; bases with no gene match: 4. The CDR3 is 16 amino acids. CDR1 and CDR2 (germline): SGHRS, YFSETQ. As DNA, the CDR3 is TGCGCCAGCAGCTTCGGTAGCGGGGGGTACCAAGAGACCCAGTACTTC. This sequence encodes CASSFGSGGYQETQYF.

The chain links TRBV9 to TRBJ2-1, with TRBD2 identical over 8 bases. The V gene end was trimmed by 1 base and the J gene end by 4 bases; junction bases not matched to a gene: 4. Germline assignment: CDR1 SGDLS and CDR2 YYNGEE. The CDR3 covers 15 residues. CDR3 loop: CASSVTSGSYNEQFF. CDR3 DNA sequence: TGTGCCAGCAGCGTAACTAGCGGATCTTACAATGAGCAGTTCTTC.

This chain joins TRBV5-6 and TRBJ1-6, with D perhaps TRBD1 (5 bases). V lost 1 base, J lost 8 bases, and 10 bases lay in between. The germline CDR1 and CDR2 sequences are SGHDT and YYEEEE. The CDR3 is 14 amino acids. The CDR3 bases are TGTGCCAGCAGCTTGTCAGGGTTAGATTCACCCCTCCACTTT. This encodes CASSLSGLDSPLHF.

In DNA, the CDR3 is TGCGCCAGCAGCGCCGGGACAGGGGTTTACGAGCAGTACTTC. Its translation: CASSAGTGVYEQYF. The chain uses TRBV5-1 and TRBJ2-7, with 10 bases that match TRBD1. The germline CDR1 and CDR2 sequences are SGHRS and YFSETQ. This CDR3 has 14 amino acids. Trimming cost V 4 bases and J 4 bases; bases outside gene matches: 5.

The chain has TRBV7-9 and TRBJ2-2, with TRBD2 matching 11 bases. Losses at the gene ends were 7 bases for V and 2 bases for J; bases not matched to a gene: 9. The CDR3 is made up of 17 amino acids. Looked up from germline, CDR1 is SEHNR and CDR2 is FQNEAQ (reference sequence). Written as DNA, the CDR3 is TGTGCCAGCACCGACCCTAGCGGGGGGCGTAACACCGGGGAGCTGTTTTTT. The encoded protein is CASTDPSGGRNTGELFF.

Comment on this clone: At one of its ends the junction is not consistent with the germline gene, which may arise from a read error. V and J are TRBV5-1 and TRBJ1-1, with 7 positions matching TRBD1. CDR3 size: 13 residues. Germline lookup yields CDR1 SGHRS and CDR2 YFSETQ. CDR3 sequence reads: CASSLEGDSLGLF. Written as DNA, the CDR3 is TGCGCCAGCAGCTTGGAAGGGGACAGTCTGGGTCTCTTT.

The genes are TRBV7-3 and TRBJ2-5; 10 nucleotides line up with TRBD1. The CDR3 has 18 residues. Germline CDR1 is SGHTA and CDR2 is FQGTGA. Trimming cost V 5 bases and J 0 bases; bases outside gene matches: 12. The CDR3 loop reads CASSTLMDRGTYQETQYF. Here the CDR3 DNA reads TGTGCCAGCAGCACCTTAATGGACAGGGGGACGTACCAAGAGACCCAGTACTTC.

The rearrangement uses TRBV5-1 and TRBJ1-1; weak D call: TRBD1 (6 bases). CDR1 and CDR2 (germline): SGHRS, YFSETQ. The CDR3 spans 14 residues. Trimming pared 4 bases from V and 0 bases from J, leaving 10 bases between. The CDR3 is CASSNGQMNTEAFF. The CDR3 region has the DNA TGCGCCAGCAGCAACGGACAGATGAACACTGAAGCTTTCTTT.

This clone was seen more than once but under ten times. The chain recombines TRBV5-1 with TRBJ2-2, with D uncertain. Trimming took off 2 bases at V and 6 bases at J, with 14 bases between the two ends. The CDR3 has 15 amino acids. CDR1 is SGHRS, CDR2 YFSETQ, per germline. The CDR3 nucleotides read TGCGCCAGCAGCTTCGAAGGTACTGCGGCCGGGGAGCTGTTTTTT. This encodes CASSFEGTAAGELFF.

The CDR3 nucleotides read TGTGCCAGCAGTTACTGGCAGACTGGGGCCAACGTCCTGACTTTC. Translated, it gives CASSYWQTGANVLTF. The V gene is TRBV6-5, the J gene TRBJ2-6; D remains ambiguous. Germline CDR1 MNHEY, CDR2 SVGAGI. The CDR3 extends over 15 amino acids. Trimming removed 1 base at V and 2 bases at J, with 6 bases between.

The count of this clone is one. The chain is built from TRBV7-2 and TRBJ1-1; D unclear. Trimming cost V 0 bases and J 0 bases, with 14 bases left between them. This CDR3 is built from 17 residues. Germline V lookup: CDR1 SGHTA, CDR2 FQGNSA. The CDR3 sequence is CASSLAGIGVMNTEAFF. CDR3 in DNA: TGTGCCAGCAGCTTAGCAGGGATTGGGGTAATGAACACTGAAGCTTTCTTT.